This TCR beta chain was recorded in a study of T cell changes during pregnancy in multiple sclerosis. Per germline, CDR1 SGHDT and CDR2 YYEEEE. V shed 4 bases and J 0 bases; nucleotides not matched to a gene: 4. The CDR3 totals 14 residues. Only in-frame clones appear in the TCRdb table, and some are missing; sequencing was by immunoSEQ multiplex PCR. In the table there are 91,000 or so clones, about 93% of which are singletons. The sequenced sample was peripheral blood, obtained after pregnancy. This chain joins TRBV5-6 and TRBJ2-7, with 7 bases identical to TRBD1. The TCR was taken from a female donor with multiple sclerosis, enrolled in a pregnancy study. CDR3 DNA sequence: TGTGCCAGCAGCAGCCGGGACAGCTCCTACGAGCAGTACTTC. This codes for CASSSRDSSYEQYF.